This T cell receptor beta chain was captured by sequencing in a study of blood T cell repertoires in COVID-19. Study context: The study drew acute and convalescent COVID-19 samples from the United States, Italy and Spain. Nucleic acid was either cDNA or gDNA, and it came from T cells, B-cell-depleted T cells, or PBMCs.

Per the original methods: Reference gene primer amplification in the assay estimated nucleated cell counts. The assay was immunoSEQ multiplex PCR, and TCRdb's table has in-frame clones only and misses some. V and J calls and clone size are those listed in that table; D and trimming were worked out from the DNA. The data contain roughly 39,000 clones, more than 85% of them singletons. What was sequenced was peripheral blood. The clonotype originates from a human donor in a cohort sampled during active COVID-19.

CDR3 in DNA: TGTGCCAGCAGCTCGGGACAGGGGTTTTACAATGAGCAGTTCTTC. Translating gives CASSSGQGFYNEQFF. The chain couples TRBV7-2 to TRBJ2-1; 10 bases align to TRBD1. This CDR3 region has 15 residues. Germline CDR1 and CDR2: SGHTA and FQGNSA. J gave up 4 bases and V 4 bases, and 4 bases lay outside the gene matches.